This TCR beta chain was captured by sequencing in a study of blood T cells in healthy people across ages. Study findings and constraints: When one million T cells were used, diversity estimates were thought to be underestimates.

This clonotype was recorded only once. Its antigen remains unknown. Peripheral blood was drawn, approximately 9.7 milliliters per donor. Germline CDR1 and CDR2: SEHNR and FQNEAQ (reference sequence). Trimming cost V 5 bases and J 11 bases; bases outside gene matches: 16. The CDR3 covers 16 residues. A J-beta primer mix and a sample-barcoded 5' primer were used in a second PCR of roughly 6 to 11 cycles. Each cDNA molecule, via a template-switch adaptor with 12 random nucleotides, was tagged. The yield of each sample was at least 2.5 million CDR3-containing paired-end reads. TCRdb used MiXCR to reprocess the 5' RACE reads, holding one entry per CDR3 protein. In the table there are approximately 1.5 million distinct CDR3 sequences, almost 35% of which are singletons.

The clonotype originates from a woman aged 25 to 39 in good health. The sequencing input was blood. The rearrangement joins TRBV7-9 to TRBJ2-5; 11 bases fit TRBD2. CDR3 sequence reads: CASSLLAGGLTYKQYF. CDR3 DNA sequence: TGTGCCAGCAGCCTTCTAGCGGGAGGCCTCACCTACAAGCAGTACTTC. Full variable domain (rest looked up from reference TRBV7-9 and TRBJ2-5): DTGVSQNPRHKITKRGQNVTFRCDPISEHNRLYWYRQTLGQGPEFLTYFQNEAQLEKSRLLSDRFSAERPKGSFSTLEIQRTEQGDSAMYLCASSLLAGGLTYKQYFGPGTRLLVL.